The 26 T cell receptor beta chains listed next were all sequenced from one sample in a study of T cell repertoires in cytomegalovirus infection. The antigens of these receptors remain unknown. TCRdb called the reads again in MiXCR, with one record for every CDR3 protein. Of about 830,000 distinct CDR3 sequences in the sample, about 30% were seen once. The material was cultured CD8+ T cells from PBMCs, obtained from culture after CMV antigen stimulation. These receptors came from a human donor in good health (CMV status not recorded). Some clones in this sample may be carry-over from other donors' samples.

The rearrangement joins TRBV20-1 to TRBJ2-7, with 7 bases fitting TRBD1. The CDR3 consists of 14 residues. Trimming took 5 bases from V and 2 from J; bases not matched to a gene: 9. CDR1 and CDR2 from the germline V gene are DFQATT and SNEGSKA (reference sequence). CDR3 region: CSAQGTEKPYEQYF. The CDR3 DNA reads TGCAGTGCTCAGGGGACAGAGAAACCCTACGAGCAGTACTTC.

This clonotype occurred a few times. The V and J genes are TRBV27 and TRBJ2-7; D possibly matches TRBD1 or TRBD2 (5 bases each). The germline CDR1 and CDR2 sequences are MNHEY and SMNVEV (reference sequence). This CDR3 is 14 amino acids long. V lost 2 bases and J lost 3, with 11 bases in between. CDR3 in amino acids: CASSLRGPSYEQYF. DNA for the CDR3: TGTGCCAGCAGTTTACGGGGACCGAGCTACGAGCAGTACTTC.

The chain carries TRBV4-1 and TRBJ2-5; 12 nucleotides match TRBD2. Germline V lookup: CDR1 MGHRA, CDR2 YSYEKL. V shed 2 bases, J shed 1 base, and the junction held 2 bases outside the gene matches. The CDR3 sequence is 16 residues long. CDR3 amino acids: CASSQRTSGTQETQYF. CDR3 nucleotides: TGCGCCAGCAGCCAACGGACTAGCGGGACCCAAGAGACCCAGTACTTC.

J is TRBJ2-7 and V is TRBV12-3 or TRBV12-4, with 8 bases lining up with TRBD2. This CDR3 region has 16 residues. V gave up 5 bases and J gave up 4 bases; unmatched junction bases: 13. CDR3 amino acids: CASSPSRERGKYEQYF. DNA for the CDR3: TGTGCCAGCAGTCCCTCGAGGGAGCGGGGGAAGTACGAGCAGTACTTC.

J is TRBJ1-1 and V is TRBV27; D remains unclear. The length of the CDR3 is 14 residues. Germline values: CDR1 MNHEY, CDR2 SMNVEV (reference sequence). The V end was cut by 2 bases, the J end by 7 bases, with 14 bases between. CDR3 sequence: CASSLIGSNLEAFF. CDR3 DNA: TGTGCCAGCAGTTTAATAGGGAGCAACCTTGAAGCTTTCTTT.

In regard to this clonotype: One end of the junction varies from germline; a read error may be responsible. The chain employs TRBV10-3 and TRBJ2-7, with 8 bases lining up with TRBD1. Germline CDR1 reads ENHRY; CDR2 reads SYGVKD. This CDR3 spans 17 amino acids. The CDR3 DNA follows: TGTGCCATCAGAGAGTTTCAATTCCGGGACAGGACTTACGAGCAGTACTTC. Translated, it gives CAIREFQFRDRTYEQYF.

This clonotype was seen a handful of times. The chain joins TRBV19 to TRBJ2-1, with 8 nucleotides matching TRBD2. This CDR3 contains 16 residues. Germline CDR1 reads LNHDA; CDR2 reads SQIVND (reference sequence). J gave up 4 bases and V 7 bases, and 12 bases lay outside the gene matches. This CDR3 is CASTWSLAATYNEQFF. As DNA, the CDR3 is TGTGCCAGTACATGGTCACTAGCGGCAACTTACAATGAGCAGTTCTTC.

V and J are TRBV24-1 and TRBJ2-1; no clear D. The CDR3 consists of 11 residues. In germline, CDR1 is KGHDR, CDR2 SFDVKD. Trimming stripped 4 bases from V and 10 bases from J, with 7 bases between. This CDR3 is CATSEAREQFF. The CDR3 nucleotides read TGTGCCACCAGTGAGGCAAGGGAGCAGTTCTTC.

This clonotype has more than one count but fewer than ten. The chain carries TRBV15 and TRBJ1-2, with 10 bases identical to TRBD1. Germline V gene lookup returns CDR1 LNHNV and CDR2 YYDKDF (reference sequence). V trimming: 0 bases; J trimming: 7 bases; junction bases outside the gene matches: 5. This CDR3 comprises 15 residues. As DNA, the CDR3 is TGTGCCACCAGCAGAGATCTTGGGACAGGGGCTGGCTACACCTTC. It translates to CATSRDLGTGAGYTF.

This clonotype has only a few counts. The chain employs TRBV19 and TRBJ1-1; no firm D call. The CDR3 sequence is 14 residues long. Germline-derived CDR1 and CDR2 are LNHDA and SQIVND (reference sequence). The germline V and J ends were trimmed by 3 bases and 1 base, with 9 bases remaining between them. CDR3 in DNA: TGTGCCAGTAGTATGCCACAACCGAACACTGAAGCTTTCTTT. The encoded protein is CASSMPQPNTEAFF.

V and J are TRBV9 and TRBJ2-3, with 9 bases identical to TRBD2. Germline CDR1 and CDR2: SGDLS and YYNGEE. Unmatched junction bases numbered 4, after V lost 0 bases and J lost 5 bases. The CDR3 runs 15 residues. CDR3 nucleotide sequence: TGTGCCAGCAGCGTAGTTAGCGGGGGAGGAGATACGCAGTATTTT. Residues: CASSVVSGGGDTQYF. The whole variable domain, remainder taken from reference TRBV9 and TRBJ2-3, is DSGVTQTPKHLITATGQRVTLRCSPRSGDLSVYWYQQSLDQGLQFLIQYYNGEERAKGNILERFSAQQFPDLHSELNLSSLELGDSALYFCASSVVSGGGDTQYFGPGTRLTVL.

There are a few counts of this clonotype. The V and J genes are TRBV27 and TRBJ1-2; D possibly corresponds to TRBD1 (5 bases). With 5 bases removed from V and 4 bases from J, the gap between germline ends came to 17 bases. The germline gives CDR1 MNHEY, CDR2 SMNVEV (reference sequence). CDR3 size: 15 residues. CDR3 sequence (DNA): TGTGCCAGCAGTCGGGGACCGCCTCAGAGCTATGGCTACACCTTC. The encoded protein is CASSRGPPQSYGYTF.

J is TRBJ2-7 and V is TRBV7-9; 9 positions agree with TRBD2. The CDR3 extends over 15 amino acids. Germline values: CDR1 SEHNR, CDR2 FQNEAQ (reference sequence). J lost 3 bases, V lost 5 bases, and 8 bases had no gene match. The CDR3 spells CASSPVYSGGYEQYF. CDR3 DNA sequence: TGTGCCAGCAGCCCAGTTTATAGCGGGGGCTACGAGCAGTACTTC.

The CDR3 spells CATSSYPPEALEYSGNTIYF. CDR3 nucleotide sequence: TGTGCCACCAGCAGTTACCCCCCGGAAGCTCTAGAATACTCTGGAAACACCATATATTTT. The chain employs TRBV15 and TRBJ1-3; D remains unclear. V shed 3 bases and J shed 0 bases, with 24 bases lying between them. This CDR3 has 20 residues. CDR1 LNHNV and CDR2 YYDKDF come from the germline V gene (reference sequence).

A single count supports this clonotype. Compared with germline, one end of the junction differs, possibly owing to a read error. The chain combines TRBV10-3 with TRBJ1-2, with 7 bases aligning to TRBD1. The CDR3 covers 17 residues. Germline CDR1 is ENHRY and CDR2 is SYGVKD. This CDR3 reads CTISETGFPTEDYGYTF. CDR3 DNA sequence: TGTACCATCAGTGAGACAGGGTTTCCAACGGAAGACTATGGCTACACCTTC.

V is TRBV6-6 and J is TRBJ1-1; D is ambiguous. Germline V gives CDR1 MNHNY, CDR2 SVGAGI (reference sequence). This CDR3 comprises 14 residues. The V end was cut by 4 bases, the J end by 3 bases, with 12 bases between. The CDR3 is CASSFTERDTEAFF. The CDR3 DNA is TGTGCCAGCAGTTTTACAGAGAGGGACACTGAAGCTTTCTTT.

This clonotype was detected a few times. This chain connects TRBV12-5 to TRBJ1-5, with D unresolved. This CDR3 region has 16 residues. Trimming left V 4 bases short and J 5 bases short, with 18 bases between. From germline, CDR1 is LGHNT and CDR2 FRNRAP. CDR3 amino acids: CASGSLSGPRDQPQHF. The CDR3 region has the DNA TGTGCTAGTGGTTCCTTATCCGGACCGAGAGATCAGCCCCAGCATTTT.

This clonotype has just one count. The chain is built from TRBV5-1 and TRBJ2-1; 11 bases map to TRBD2. Germline CDR1 and CDR2: SGHRS and YFSETQ. The CDR3 contains 17 residues. J was trimmed by 6 bases and V by 2 bases; bases with no gene match: 10. The CDR3 sequence is CASSFPLAGGGPNEQFF. CDR3 sequence (DNA): TGCGCCAGCAGCTTCCCGCTAGCGGGGGGCGGGCCCAATGAGCAGTTCTTC.

As for this clonotype: This may come from a read error, since a much larger clone is one base off. The CDR3 sequence is CVSNKRGSQETQYF. CDR3 coding DNA: TGTGTCAGCAATAAGCGGGGGAGCCAAGAGACCCAGTACTTC. V and J are TRBV6-6 and TRBJ2-5; the match to TRBD2 covers 8 bases. The CDR3 is 14 amino acids. CDR1 MNHNY and CDR2 SVGAGI come from the germline V gene (reference sequence).

V usage is TRBV7-9 and J usage is TRBJ2-7; maybe TRBD1 (5 bases). The CDR3 is 12 amino acids. Germline CDR1 and CDR2: SEHNR and FQNEAQ (reference sequence). The V end lost 3 bases, the J end lost 6 bases, and 9 bases lay between the germline ends. The CDR3, as DNA: TGTGCCAGCAGCTTTTACGACAGCGAGCAGTACTTC. The encoded protein is CASSFYDSEQYF.

This chain links TRBV6-5 with TRBJ1-5, with TRBD1 matching over 7 bases. CDR1 is MNHEY, CDR2 SVGAGI, per germline. The junction had 8 bases not matched to a gene; V was cut back by 10 bases and J by 5 bases. The CDR3 consists of 13 residues. The CDR3 reads CATPGQVHQPQHF. CDR3 in DNA: TGTGCCACCCCCGGACAGGTGCATCAGCCCCAGCATTTT.

The J gene is TRBJ2-5, the V gene TRBV11-2, with D possibly being TRBD2 (6 bases). The CDR3 consists of 13 residues. The V gene's germline CDR1 is SGHAT and CDR2 FQNNGV. V lost 7 bases to trimming and J lost 4 bases, with 13 bases between them. The CDR3 bases are TGTGCCAGCACCAAGGGGACTTTAGAGACCCAGTACTTC. Its translation is CASTKGTLETQYF.

This clonotype was seen only a few times. This rearrangement joins TRBV2 to TRBJ2-4; D may be TRBD1 or TRBD2 (6 bases each). In germline, CDR1 is SNHLY, CDR2 FYNNEI. V was cut by 8 bases and J by 2 bases, with 7 bases left in between. This CDR3 spans 12 amino acids. The CDR3 is CASGGPKNIQYF. The CDR3, as DNA: TGTGCCAGCGGGGGGCCCAAAAACATTCAGTACTTC.

This chain uses TRBV7-2 with TRBJ2-3, with 10 bases that match TRBD2. This CDR3 is built from 16 residues. Trimming at V came to 2 bases and at J to 2 bases, leaving 4 bases not matched to a gene. The germline CDR1 and CDR2 sequences are SGHTA and FQGNSA. CDR3 in DNA: TGTGCCAGCAGCTTACCAGCGGGGGGGGACACAGATACGCAGTATTTT. This encodes CASSLPAGGDTDTQYF.

The chain recombines TRBV29-1 with TRBJ2-1, with D perhaps assigned TRBD1 or TRBD2 (5 bases each). The CDR3 extends over 13 amino acids. V shed 7 bases and J shed 6 bases, with 16 bases lying between them. Germline V gene lookup returns CDR1 SQVTM and CDR2 ANQGSEA. As DNA, the CDR3 is TGCAGCGACCGGGACGGACTTATCAATGAGCAGTTCTTC. This sequence encodes CSDRDGLINEQFF.

With respect to this clonotype: A read error is possible here, since a much larger clone lies one base away. This sequence joins TRBV7-2 and TRBJ2-7; 8 nucleotides match TRBD1. In germline, CDR1 is SGHTA, CDR2 FQGNSA. The CDR3 loop spans 14 amino acids. The CDR3, as DNA: TGTGTCAGCAGCTCTTGGACAGGGTTCGACGAGCAGTACTTC. This gives the protein CVSSSWTGFDEQYF.